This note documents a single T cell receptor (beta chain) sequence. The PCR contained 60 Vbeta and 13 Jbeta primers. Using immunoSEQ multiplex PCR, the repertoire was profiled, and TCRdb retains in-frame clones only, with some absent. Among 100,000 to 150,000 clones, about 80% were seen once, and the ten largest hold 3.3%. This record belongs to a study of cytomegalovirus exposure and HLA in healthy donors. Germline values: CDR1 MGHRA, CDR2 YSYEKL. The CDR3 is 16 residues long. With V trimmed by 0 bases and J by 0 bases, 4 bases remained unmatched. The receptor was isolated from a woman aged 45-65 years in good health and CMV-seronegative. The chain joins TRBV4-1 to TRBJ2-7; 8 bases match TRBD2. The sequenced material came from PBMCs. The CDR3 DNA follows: TGCGCCAGCAGCCAAGATGAGACTAGCGTCTCCTACGAGCAGTACTTC. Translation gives CASSQDETSVSYEQYF.